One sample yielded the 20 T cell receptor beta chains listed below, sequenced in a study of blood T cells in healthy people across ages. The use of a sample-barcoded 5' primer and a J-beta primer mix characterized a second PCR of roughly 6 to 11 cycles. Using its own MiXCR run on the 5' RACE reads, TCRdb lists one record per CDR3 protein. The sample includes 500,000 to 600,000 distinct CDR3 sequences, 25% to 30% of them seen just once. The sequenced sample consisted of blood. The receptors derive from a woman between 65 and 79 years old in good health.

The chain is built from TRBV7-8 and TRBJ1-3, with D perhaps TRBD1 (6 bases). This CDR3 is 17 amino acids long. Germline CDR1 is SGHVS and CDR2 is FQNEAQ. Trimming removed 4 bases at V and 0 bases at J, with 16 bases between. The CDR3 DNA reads TGTGCCAGCAGCTCCCAGGGACAAACGAACTCTGGAAACACCATATATTTT. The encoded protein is CASSSQGQTNSGNTIYF.

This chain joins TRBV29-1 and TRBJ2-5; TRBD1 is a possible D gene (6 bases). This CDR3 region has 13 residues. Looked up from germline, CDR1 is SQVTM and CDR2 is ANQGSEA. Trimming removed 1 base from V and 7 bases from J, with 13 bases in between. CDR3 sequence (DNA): TGCAGCGTTGAAGGAGGGGGACCCCGGACCCAGTACTTC. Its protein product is CSVEGGGPRTQYF.

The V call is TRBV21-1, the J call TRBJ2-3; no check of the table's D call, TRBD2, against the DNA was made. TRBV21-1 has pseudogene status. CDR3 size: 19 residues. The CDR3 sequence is CASSKDPSGGDFSTDTQYF. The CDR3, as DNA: TGTGCCAGCAGCAAAGATCCTAGCGGGGGGGACTTTAGCACAGATACGCAGTATTTT.

CDR3 nucleotide sequence: TGCAGTGCTAGGCCTGGGAGAGGGGGCGGTGAAAAACTGTTTTTT. Its protein is CSARPGRGGGEKLFF. The chain joins TRBV20-1 to TRBJ1-4; TRBD1 matches 7 bases. J lost 7 bases, V lost 3 bases, and 11 bases had no gene match. Germline V CDR1 and CDR2: DFQATT, SNEGSKA (reference sequence). The CDR3 runs 15 residues.

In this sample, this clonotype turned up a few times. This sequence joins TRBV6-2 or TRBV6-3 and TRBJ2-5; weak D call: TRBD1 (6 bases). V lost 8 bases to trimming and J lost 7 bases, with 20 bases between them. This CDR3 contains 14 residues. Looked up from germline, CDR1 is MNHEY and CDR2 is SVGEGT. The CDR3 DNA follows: TGTGCCAGCCGCCGAACGGCTAGCAGGGGGACCCAGTACTTC. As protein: CASRRTASRGTQYF.

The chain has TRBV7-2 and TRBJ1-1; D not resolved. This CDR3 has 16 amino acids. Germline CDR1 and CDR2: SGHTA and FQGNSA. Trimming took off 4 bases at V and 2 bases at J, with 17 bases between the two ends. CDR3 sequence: CASSSPTDGPNTEAFF. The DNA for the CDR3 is TGTGCCAGCAGCTCCCCAACCGACGGACCAAACACTGAAGCTTTCTTT.

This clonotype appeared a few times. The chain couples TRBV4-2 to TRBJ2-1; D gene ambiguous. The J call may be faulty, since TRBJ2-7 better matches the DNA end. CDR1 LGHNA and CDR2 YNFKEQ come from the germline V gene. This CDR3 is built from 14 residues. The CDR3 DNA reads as TGTGCCAGCAGCCAAGATCCTAAAAAGTACGAGCAGTACTTC. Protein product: CASSQDPKKYEQYF.

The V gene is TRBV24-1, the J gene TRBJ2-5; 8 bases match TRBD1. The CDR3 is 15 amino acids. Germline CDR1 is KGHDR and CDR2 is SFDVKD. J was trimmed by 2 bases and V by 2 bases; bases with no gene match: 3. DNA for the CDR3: TGTGCCACCAGTGATTCCGGACAGGGTCAAGAGACCCAGTACTTC. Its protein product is CATSDSGQGQETQYF.

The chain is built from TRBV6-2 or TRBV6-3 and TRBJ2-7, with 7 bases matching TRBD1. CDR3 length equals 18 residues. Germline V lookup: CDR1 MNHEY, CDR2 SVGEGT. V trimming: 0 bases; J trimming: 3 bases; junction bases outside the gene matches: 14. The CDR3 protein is CASSYSISPGTVSYEQYF. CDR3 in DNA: TGTGCCAGCAGTTACTCGATATCACCGGGGACAGTAAGCTACGAGCAGTACTTC.

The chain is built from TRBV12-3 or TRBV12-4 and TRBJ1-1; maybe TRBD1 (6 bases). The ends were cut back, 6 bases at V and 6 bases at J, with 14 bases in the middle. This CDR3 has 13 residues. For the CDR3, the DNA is TGTGCCAGCAGGCAGGGGAATTGGGCTGAAGCTTTCTTT. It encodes CASRQGNWAEAFF.

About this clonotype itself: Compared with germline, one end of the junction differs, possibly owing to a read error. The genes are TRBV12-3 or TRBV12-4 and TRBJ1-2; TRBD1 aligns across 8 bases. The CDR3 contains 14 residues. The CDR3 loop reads CAISPRTGFSGYTF. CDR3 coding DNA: TGTGCCATCAGTCCCCGGACAGGGTTTAGTGGCTACACCTTC.

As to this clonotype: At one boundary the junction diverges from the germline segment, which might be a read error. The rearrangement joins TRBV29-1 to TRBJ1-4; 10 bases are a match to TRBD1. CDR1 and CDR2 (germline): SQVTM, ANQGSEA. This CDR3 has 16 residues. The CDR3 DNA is TGCAGCGCCTCCGGGACAGGGGATGCAACTAATGAAAGACTGTTTTTT. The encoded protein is CSASGTGDATNERLFF.

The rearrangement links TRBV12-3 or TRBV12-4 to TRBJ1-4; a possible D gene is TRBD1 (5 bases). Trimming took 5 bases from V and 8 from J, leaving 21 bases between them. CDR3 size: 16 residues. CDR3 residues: CASSPPPGPFVEKLFF. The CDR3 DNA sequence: TGTGCCAGCAGTCCTCCGCCGGGACCCTTTGTCGAAAAACTGTTTTTT.

CDR3 sequence: CSVEVGGSNQPQHF. The CDR3 coding sequence is TGCAGCGTTGAAGTGGGGGGCAGCAATCAGCCCCAGCATTTT. The genes are TRBV29-1 and TRBJ1-5; TRBD1 is a possible D gene (6 bases). V lost 1 base to trimming and J lost 1 base, with 8 bases between them. CDR3 size: 14 residues. Germline V gene lookup returns CDR1 SQVTM and CDR2 ANQGSEA.

CDR3 loop: CASSTPGGTQYF. The CDR3 bases are TGTGCCAGCAGTACCCCCGGGGGGACCCAGTACTTC. The chain recombines TRBV6-5 with TRBJ2-1; weak D call: TRBD2 (6 bases). The DNA end favors TRBJ2-5, so the J call may be wrong. The CDR3 runs 12 residues. CDR1 and CDR2 (germline): MNHEY, SVGAGI.

The CDR3 region has the DNA TGTGCCAGCAGCGTAGCTACTGGAAAGAGTGAAAAACTGTTTTTT. It yields the protein CASSVATGKSEKLFF. The chain links TRBV9 to TRBJ1-4; D gene ambiguous. Looked up from germline, CDR1 is SGDLS and CDR2 is YYNGEE. The CDR3 is 15 amino acids. The V end lost 0 bases, the J end lost 7 bases, and 13 bases lay between the germline ends.

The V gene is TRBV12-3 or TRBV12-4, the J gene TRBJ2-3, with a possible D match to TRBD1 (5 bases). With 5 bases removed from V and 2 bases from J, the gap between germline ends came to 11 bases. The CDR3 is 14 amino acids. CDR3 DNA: TGTGCCAGCAGTAGACAGATAAACACAGATACGCAGTATTTT. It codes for CASSRQINTDTQYF.

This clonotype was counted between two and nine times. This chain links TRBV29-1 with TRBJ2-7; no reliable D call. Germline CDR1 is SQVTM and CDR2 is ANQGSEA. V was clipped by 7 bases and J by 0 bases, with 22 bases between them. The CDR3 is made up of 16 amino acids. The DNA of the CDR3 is TGCAGCGCTGTGTCCGGGCAGACCTACAGCTCCTACGAGCAGTACTTC. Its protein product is CSAVSGQTYSSYEQYF.

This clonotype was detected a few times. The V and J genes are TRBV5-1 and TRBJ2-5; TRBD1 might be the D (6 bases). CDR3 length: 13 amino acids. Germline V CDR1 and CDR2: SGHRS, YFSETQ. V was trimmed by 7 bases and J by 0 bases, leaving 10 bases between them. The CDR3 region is CASVGDNQETQYF. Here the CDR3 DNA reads TGCGCCAGCGTAGGGGACAACCAAGAGACCCAGTACTTC.

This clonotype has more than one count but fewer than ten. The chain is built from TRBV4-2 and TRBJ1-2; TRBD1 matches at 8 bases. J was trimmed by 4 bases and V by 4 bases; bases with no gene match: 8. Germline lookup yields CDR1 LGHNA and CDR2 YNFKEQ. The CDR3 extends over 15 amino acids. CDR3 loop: CASSLGRQGTYGYTF. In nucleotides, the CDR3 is TGTGCCAGCAGCCTAGGAAGACAGGGGACCTATGGCTACACCTTC.